This entry features one T cell receptor (beta chain) sequence. What it recognizes is unknown. This record comes from a study of identifying expanded T cells in peripheral blood. Study results and caveats: About 1.2 clones differed between technical replicates, versus around 16 and 19 over time. Across healthy donors, higher total template counts meant significantly greater approximately 2-week count variance.

During the collection period, no donor immune events like infections were recorded. Method: immunoSEQ multiplex PCR; TCRdb's copy keeps in-frame clones and lacks some. The sample records 100,000 to 150,000 clones, 75% to 90% being singletons. This CDR3 region has 13 residues. V gave up 4 bases and J gave up 6 bases, with 12 bases separating them. From germline, CDR1 is MNHEY and CDR2 SMNVEV (reference sequence). This clonotype was obtained from a person aged 18 to 69 in good health. Sequenced material: blood. This rearrangement joins TRBV27 to TRBJ1-2, with a possible D match to TRBD1 (6 bases). The CDR3 protein is CASSSTGIDGYTF. The CDR3 DNA is TGTGCCAGCAGTTCGACAGGCATAGATGGCTACACCTTC.